Following are 13 T cell receptor beta chains from one sample sequenced in a study of cytomegalovirus exposure and HLA in healthy donors. With 60 Vbeta and 13 Jbeta primers, the PCR was carried out. The assay was immunoSEQ multiplex PCR, and TCRdb's table has in-frame clones only and misses some. The sample includes roughly 180,000 clones, 85% seen only once; the top ten take 1%. The specimen was PBMCs. The receptors shown here come from a boy aged 2-15 years in good health and CMV-seronegative.

The count of this clone is one. V and J are TRBV4-1 and TRBJ2-2; 9 bases line up with TRBD1. The CDR3 runs to 15 residues. The ends lost 5 bases at V and 6 bases at J; junction bases unmatched: 7. CDR1 is MGHRA and CDR2 is YSYEKL in the germline V gene. CDR3 amino acids: CASSTRQGDPGELFF. The CDR3, as DNA: TGCGCCAGCAGCACCAGACAGGGGGATCCCGGGGAGCTGTTTTTT.

This rearrangement joins TRBV6-5 to TRBJ2-2; 9 bases are shared with TRBD1. The CDR3 covers 15 residues. CDR1 and CDR2 (germline): MNHEY, SVGAGI. The ends lost 2 bases at V and 2 bases at J; junction bases unmatched: 0. CDR3 in amino acids: CASSYTGGNTGELFF. The CDR3 DNA reads as TGTGCCAGCAGTTACACAGGGGGCAACACCGGGGAGCTGTTTTTT.

The rearrangement uses TRBV11-2 and TRBJ2-5, with D maybe TRBD2 (6 bases). Germline V gene lookup returns CDR1 SGHAT and CDR2 FQNNGV. The length of the CDR3 is 14 residues. With 1 base removed from V and 2 bases from J, the gap between germline ends came to 8 bases. CDR3 nucleotides: TGTGCCAGCAGCTTAGCGGGAGTACAAGAGACCCAGTACTTC. Encoded protein: CASSLAGVQETQYF.

The chain links TRBV7-9 to TRBJ1-1; unclear D gene. Looked up from germline, CDR1 is SEHNR and CDR2 is FQNEAQ (reference sequence). V was trimmed by 6 bases and J by 0 bases, leaving 5 bases between them. The CDR3 is 12 amino acids. Written as DNA, the CDR3 is TGTGCCAGCAGGTCCTTGAACACTGAAGCTTTCTTT. The encoded protein is CASRSLNTEAFF.

CDR3 nucleotide sequence: TGTGCCACCAGCAGAGACAGGGGCATAAAGGATTCACCCCTCCACTTT. This sequence encodes CATSRDRGIKDSPLHF. The rearrangement links TRBV15 to TRBJ1-6; D perhaps matches TRBD1 (6 bases). The V and J ends lost 0 bases and 8 bases respectively, with 14 bases between them. Germline CDR1 is LNHNV and CDR2 is YYDKDF (reference sequence). This CDR3 is 16 amino acids long.

The V call is TRBV7-3, the J call TRBJ2-7; D gene ambiguous. Germline V CDR1 and CDR2: SGHTA, FQGTGA. The CDR3 runs to 13 residues. Between the trimmed V and J ends, which lost 1 base and 3 bases, there was a span of 7 bases. CDR3 protein: CASSLMPYYEQYF. Written as DNA, the CDR3 is TGTGCCAGCAGCTTAATGCCCTACTACGAGCAGTACTTC.

V usage is TRBV5-1 and J usage is TRBJ1-2; D remains ambiguous. Trimming shortened V by 1 base and J by 0 bases, and 7 bases separated the two germline ends. The length of the CDR3 is 14 residues. In germline, CDR1 is SGHRS, CDR2 YFSETQ. The CDR3 loop reads CASSLYSANYGYTF. The CDR3 region has the DNA TGCGCCAGCAGCTTGTATAGCGCTAACTATGGCTACACCTTC. Full variable domain (missing parts from reference TRBV5-1 and TRBJ1-2): KAGVTQTPRYLIKTRGQQVTLSCSPISGHRSVSWYQQTPGQGLQFLFEYFSETQRNKGNFPGRFSGRQFSNSRSEMNVSTLELGDSALYLCASSLYSANYGYTFGSGTRLTVV.

This rearrangement joins TRBV27 to TRBJ1-2; D remains ambiguous. Germline CDR1 MNHEY, CDR2 SMNVEV (reference sequence). With 6 bases removed from V and 0 bases from J, the gap between germline ends came to 17 bases. The CDR3 extends over 16 amino acids. The DNA of the CDR3 is TGTGCCAGCAGCCCTCAGGTGACACCACCTAACTATGGCTACACCTTC. Translating gives CASSPQVTPPNYGYTF.

The sample holds a few counts of this clone. The chain couples TRBV10-1 to TRBJ2-2; 7 nucleotides match TRBD2. Unmatched junction bases numbered 1, after V lost 0 bases and J lost 3 bases. Germline CDR1 and CDR2: WNHNN and SYGVQD (reference sequence). The CDR3 spans 15 residues. The DNA of the CDR3 is TGCGCCAGCAGTGAGTCGCGGGAGTACACCGGGGAGCTGTTTTTT. It translates to CASSESREYTGELFF.

The chain employs TRBV6-1 and TRBJ1-2, with D possibly matching TRBD1 (5 bases). The CDR3 length is 15 residues. Germline CDR1 is MNHNS and CDR2 is SASEGT. With 3 bases removed from V and 5 bases from J, the gap between germline ends came to 16 bases. The CDR3 DNA reads as TGTGCCAGCAGTGAGTCTCCAGGGAGGGAGTATGGCTACACCTTC. Encoded protein: CASSESPGREYGYTF.

The CDR3 DNA sequence: TGTGCCAGCAGTTTCGACAGGGCTGGGGCCAACGTCCTGACTTTC. Translated, it gives CASSFDRAGANVLTF. V is TRBV27 and J is TRBJ2-6; the match to TRBD1 covers 7 bases. The CDR3 is made up of 15 amino acids. V shed 3 bases, J shed 2 bases, and the junction held 1 base outside the gene matches. Germline V gene data show CDR1 as MNHEY and CDR2 as SMNVEV (reference sequence).

The chain couples TRBV9 to TRBJ2-5; TRBD1 aligns across 7 bases. CDR1 and CDR2 from the germline V gene are SGDLS and YYNGEE. This CDR3 spans 14 amino acids. The ends lost 2 bases at V and 2 bases at J; junction bases unmatched: 3. CDR3 sequence: CASSVPGQQETQYF. CDR3 in DNA: TGTGCCAGCAGCGTCCCGGGACAGCAAGAGACCCAGTACTTC.

The chain uses TRBV10-2 and TRBJ2-2; 11 nucleotides match TRBD1. V was clipped by 6 bases and J by 5 bases; unmatched bases: 5. The CDR3 is 15 residues long. Germline V lookup: CDR1 WSHSY, CDR2 SAAADI. CDR3 sequence: CASRGTGGRTGELFF. CDR3 coding DNA: TGCGCCAGCAGGGGGACAGGGGGACGAACCGGGGAGCTGTTTTTT.